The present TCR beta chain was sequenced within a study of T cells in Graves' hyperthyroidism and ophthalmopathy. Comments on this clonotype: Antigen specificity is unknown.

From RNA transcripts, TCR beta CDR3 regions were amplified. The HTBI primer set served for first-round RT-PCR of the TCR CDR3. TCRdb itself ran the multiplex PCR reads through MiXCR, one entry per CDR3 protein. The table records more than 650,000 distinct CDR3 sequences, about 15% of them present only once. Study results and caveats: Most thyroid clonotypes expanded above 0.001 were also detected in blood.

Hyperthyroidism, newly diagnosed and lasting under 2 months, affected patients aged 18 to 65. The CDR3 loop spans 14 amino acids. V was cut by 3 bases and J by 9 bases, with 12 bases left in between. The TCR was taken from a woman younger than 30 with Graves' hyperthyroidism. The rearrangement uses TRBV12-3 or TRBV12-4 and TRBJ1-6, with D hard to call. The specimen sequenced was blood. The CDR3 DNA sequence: TGTGCCAGCAGTTTCCGGGGTTCGGGTTCACCCCTCCACTTT. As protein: CASSFRGSGSPLHF.